The subject of this entry is one TCR beta chain. The data derive from a study of blood T cell repertoires in COVID-19. Study in general: Researchers got acute and convalescent COVID-19 samples from the United States, Italy and Spain.

The assay was immunoSEQ multiplex PCR, and TCRdb's table has in-frame clones only and misses some. The data show about 440,000 clones, around 91% seen once. Participant-reported clinical history was the basis for cohort assignment. V trimming: 1 base; J trimming: 1 base; junction bases outside the gene matches: 6. Germline assignment: CDR1 KGHSH and CDR2 LQKENI. The CDR3 sequence is 16 residues long. The chain links TRBV18 to TRBJ1-1; TRBD1 agrees at 7 bases. The sequence was collected from a man between 18 and 35 years old who had recovered from COVID-19. Source material: PBMCs or T cells enriched from blood (not recorded which). The CDR3: CASSPQGAVANTEAFF. In DNA form, the CDR3 reads TGTGCCAGCTCACCACAGGGGGCTGTAGCGAACACTGAAGCTTTCTTT.